Here is one T cell receptor beta chain with its context. Its antigen is not yet known. No per-base quality is available; no much larger clone lies one base away. The CDR3 has 14 amino acids, counting the end cysteine and phenylalanine. The DNA shown is the 42-base CDR3, in frame from base 1. V and J lose 1 base and 1 base, and a span of 8 bases separates them. The germline V gene (reference sequence) gives CDR1 as LNHNV and CDR2 as YYDKDF. This record comes from a study of cytomegalovirus exposure and HLA in healthy donors listed by TCRdb under 2017. Broadly, across the study: In an earlier analysis of 550 to 750 of the donors, about 260 Gb of sequence data and some 100 million unique TCR beta sequences from roughly 190 million T cells were reported. Approximately 300 gigabases of sequencing data and around 80 million unique TCR sequences made up an early release that covered roughly 670 HLA-typed donors. Donor age, sex, ethnicity and CMV serostatus were compiled together with the repertoire data. A later analysis re-analyzed previously published TCR beta repertoires from 500 to 700 donors and added high-resolution HLA genotyping to study TCR occurrence patterns. HLA typing covered class I and class II loci at four-digit resolution. Rather than using new phenotypic data, the later analysis identified candidate immune exposures from TCR beta sequences and from how often those sequences occurred across donors. A later genetic analysis used genome-wide SNP genotypes for about 60% of the roughly 670 donors, treating that subset as a discovery cohort. Every discovery cohort repertoire had been produced on one sequencing platform. The genetic ancestry cluster associated with self-reported Caucasian donors included over 80% of the roughly 400 genotyped donors. Among about 360 genotyped donors of the cohort, an average of 235,054 unique TCR beta nucleotide sequences were sequenced per donor, roughly 20% of them non-productive. Four to six DR-DQ haplotypes were handled as single units for association and clustering, since linkage in the cohort was strong. The study profiled the T cell repertoires of fewer than 850 subjects by immunosequencing and related them to cytomegalovirus serostatus. In an earlier analysis of 587 of the donors, high-throughput TCR beta sequencing was used to judge whether each TCR beta V gene segment behaved as functional or pseudogenic. The number of donors typed differed by locus, with about 620-630 for A, B, C, DRB1 and DQB1, roughly 520 for DQA1, some 570 for DPA1, and 400 to 490 for DPB1. The study combined high-throughput TCR immunosequencing, statistical association of individual TCRs with disease status, and machine learning to predict cytomegalovirus infection status. The aim of the study was to test whether cataloging public T cell receptors could identify signatures of past pathogen exposure. Along with the 666-subject first cohort, a separate validation cohort of around 120 different subjects was used. Findings and caveats that apply to the study as a whole: Because HLA typing was missing for some donors at each locus, association tests included only the typed subset. A later analysis found that most CMV-associated TCR beta chains appeared HLA-restricted, with HLA associations seemingly driven largely by CMV exposure. Only TCR beta chains were sequenced in this cohort, and the absence of alpha or paired-chain data limited detectable features. A further reported finding was that TCR beta sequences accurately predicted the HLA-A and HLA-B alleles for most subjects in the first cohort. A cluster of highly shared sequence variants was judged likely to represent a technical artifact of the sequencing pipeline. In a later analysis, 15,000 to 20,000 TCR beta sequences were associated with specific HLA alleles at a false discovery rate of 0.05. Several of the top co-occurrence clusters appeared to be linked to parvovirus B19, influenza, CMV and Epstein-Barr virus, according to a later analysis. Compared with the roughly 670-donor mean, donors in an Asian-associated ancestry cluster had fewer N-insertions in productive TCRs, according to a later genetic analysis. Linkage disequilibrium might explain the correlated functional status among segregating V segments, but an unknown experimental factor could not be excluded. Because the 87-base-pair reads could not distinguish some IMGT-functional V segments, including TRBV6-2 and TRBV6-3, those segments were excluded. In vitro tests confirmed that a few of the cytomegalovirus-associated TCR beta chains recognize cytomegalovirus antigens. Across donors, most TCR sequences were observed very rarely, whereas some public TCRs were present in many individuals. According to a later analysis, TCR association rates differed among HLA loci, with DRB1 alleles showing the most associated TCRs and HLA-C alleles showing the fewest. The classifier was reported to diagnose cytomegalovirus status with high specificity and sensitivity in both the original cohort and the validation cohort. The earlier analysis of nearly 600 of the donors excluded approximately 15 rarely observed V segments, including chromosome 9 orphons, because counts were too low. When HLA alleles, especially DR and DQ, strongly co-occurred, attributing TCR associations to individual alleles was difficult. In a later analysis, HLA-associated TCR beta chains showed more clonal expansion and lower generation probabilities than non-associated chains that were equally common. The study listed 150 to 200 TCR beta chains as associated with cytomegalovirus. The authors suggested that the approach could potentially be extended to other disease states and immunological phenotypes. The only immune exposure information available for the cohort was CMV serostatus. V-gene and J-gene trimming of TCR beta chains was associated with a missense DCLRE1C variant in a later genetic analysis, and the association was replicated in an independent cohort. In an earlier analysis of several hundred of the donors, most TCR beta V segments were observed in productive rearrangements about 87% or about 30% of the time, broadly matching IMGT annotations. Sequencing depth was assumed to be roughly uniform across donors in the presence/absence analyses, though that assumption may not hold.

The cohort comprised 550 to 700 healthy bone marrow donors. All cohort members were sampled while nominally healthy, although unrecorded immune exposures were likely present. The donor tested CMV seropositive and was one of the 289 seropositive cohort members. A peripheral blood sample was provided by each donor, and peripheral blood mononuclear cells were used for TCR beta sequencing. The Qiagen DNeasy Blood Extraction Kit was used to extract genomic DNA from the blood cell samples. Library prep was done by the immunoSEQ multiplex PCR assay. A mixture of 60 forward primers for TCR Vbeta segments and 13 reverse primers for TCR Jbeta segments was used in the multiplex PCR. The CDR3 region of rearranged TCR beta genes was amplified from genomic DNA with a multiplex PCR assay. The Illumina HiSeq System was used to sequence the amplified TCR beta libraries as 87-base-pair reads. The source study handled its data this way. A later analysis tallied tens of millions of unique TCR beta chains across the 700 or so repertoires, and around 9.9 million of those chains were shared by two or more donors. Raw reads were error-corrected and collapsed into unique sequences with a nearest-neighbor algorithm that merged closely related sequences to remove PCR and sequencing errors. Alignment of CDR3 sequences to IMGT reference sequences was used to assign V, D and J gene segments. Each retained sequence needed at least a six-nucleotide match to both a V gene segment and a J gene segment. Rearrangements were classified as productive when the CDR3 lacked stop codons and remained in frame with V and J, and all other rearrangements were classified as non-productive. Following IMGT convention, CDR3 was defined as the stretch from the second conserved V-encoded cysteine to the conserved J-encoded phenylalanine. The earlier analysis of 587 of the donors excluded sequences that lacked an unambiguous match to a single V gene segment. In an earlier analysis of several hundred of the donors, V segments were called functional above 56.7% productive rearrangements and were called segregating when the between-donor standard deviation exceeded 5%. A statistical classification framework was built for diagnosing cytomegalovirus status from the catalog of TCR beta chain sequences. In a later analysis, TCR nucleotide sequences were compared against IMGT/GENE-DB human TR gene sequences so that V and J genes could be assigned. The TCRdist pipeline was used in a later analysis to assign CDR3 sequences and most-parsimonious VDJ recombination scenarios. A later analysis defined each TCR beta chain by its CDR3 amino acid sequence plus V-gene family, and excluded reads lacking a unique V-gene family. In a later analysis, approximately 590 highly shared, low-generation-probability nucleotide sequences were removed to address suspected cross-contamination and a sequencing artifact. A later analysis calculated a clonal expansion index for each public chain from normalized within-repertoire ranks of inferred template counts. A later analysis computed generation probabilities with a VDJ recombination model fitted to out-of-frame rearrangements, and checked the results against IGoR. In a later analysis, TCR-TCR, TCR-HLA and TCR-CMV co-occurrence was scored with hypergeometric tests, and a repertoire-size bias correction was applied to TCR pairs. A later analysis estimated false discovery rates by permuting HLA or CMV assignments 20 times. In a later analysis, co-occurring TCRs were grouped using DBSCAN, with TCRdist sequence similarity added in when clustering inside HLA-allele-positive subsets. For co-occurrence clustering, repertoires with fewer than 30,000 or more than 120,000 public chains were excluded, along with five repertoires with anomalous nucleotide sharing. The immuneACCESS repertoire file appears here via TCRdb, limited to in-frame rearrangements. These files lack a portion of the clones; in checked studies, under half of the deficit traces to unresolved V genes, and the cause of the others is not known. V and J calls plus clone size are reproduced from that table; the DNA served to infer D and trimming. This sample lists around 120,000 clones; around 68% were detected once. The top ten clones comprise about 9.9% of the sample.

The TCR originated in a woman aged 50 to 60 in good health and CMV-seropositive. The sequenced material came from PBMCs. The rearranged chain carries TRBV15 and TRBJ2-7, and perhaps TRBD1 as D gene, on 5 matching bases. For the CDR3, the sequence is CATSRGQGSYEQYF. The DNA sequence follows: TGTGCCACCAGCAGAGGGCAGGGTTCCTACGAGCAGTACTTC.